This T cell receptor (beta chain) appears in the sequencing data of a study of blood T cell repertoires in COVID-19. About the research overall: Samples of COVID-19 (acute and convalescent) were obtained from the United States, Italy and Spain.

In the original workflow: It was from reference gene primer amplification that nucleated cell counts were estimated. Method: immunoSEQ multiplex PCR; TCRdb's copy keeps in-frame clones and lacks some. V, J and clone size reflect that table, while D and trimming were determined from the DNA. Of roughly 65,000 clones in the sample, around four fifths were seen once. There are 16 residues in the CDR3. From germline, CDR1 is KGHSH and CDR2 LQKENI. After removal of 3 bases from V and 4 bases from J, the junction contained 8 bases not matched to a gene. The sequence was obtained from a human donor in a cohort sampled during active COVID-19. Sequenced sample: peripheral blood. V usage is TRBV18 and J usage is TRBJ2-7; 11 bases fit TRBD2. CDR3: CASSPPGTSGTYEQYF. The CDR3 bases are TGTGCCAGCTCACCTCCCGGGACTAGCGGTACATACGAGCAGTACTTC.